This T cell receptor beta chain was found in a study of PD-1 blockade in classical Hodgkin lymphoma. Overall study results and limits: Newly diagnosed patients had baseline TCR diversity that was reportedly lower than that of healthy donors. The causes of the repertoire differences, possibly disease activity or prior therapy, remain undefined. Only CD4+ TCR diversity, not CD8+, had risen significantly by C4D1.

For this clone: Antigen unknown.

V was shortened by 1 base and J by 3 bases, with 8 bases between the two germline ends. This CDR3 is built from 13 residues. From germline, CDR1 is SQVTM and CDR2 ANQGSEA. Generated by immunoSEQ multiplex PCR, the TCRdb table keeps only in-frame clones and is missing some. In the table there are under 20,000 clones, roughly 65% of which are singletons. Time point reported: cycle 4 day 1 (C4D1), after 6 weeks of nivolumab. Every one of the patients relapsed after autologous stem cell transplantation (brentuximab vedotin exposure was variable). The study purified CD4+ T cells from thawed PBMCs using magnetic negative selection.

This chain connects TRBV29-1 to TRBJ2-3; D may be TRBD2 (6 bases). The origin of this receptor is a human donor with classical Hodgkin lymphoma. The sample was CD4+ T cells from blood, taken before the fourth cycle of nivolumab. CDR3 sequence: CSVEVSGTDTQYF. The CDR3 DNA reads TGCAGCGTTGAAGTTAGCGGAACAGATACGCAGTATTTT.